These T cell receptor beta chains were read from a single sample in a study of OX40 agonist ivuxolimab in advanced cancers. Libraries were prepared by immunoSEQ multiplex PCR; TCRdb keeps only in-frame clonotypes and omits some of them. The repertoire holds roughly 100,000 clones, with 87% as singletons. The source was CD4+ or CD8+ T cells sorted from blood, collected in a trial of the OX40 agonist ivuxolimab. These TCRs come from an adult with an advanced solid tumor such as melanoma, head and neck, liver or kidney cancer. Each CDR3 is given with its conserved first and last residue.

TRBJ1-1 TRBV5-8 CASSIQGAVWGF
TRBJ1-2 TRBV19 CASSTIQGRGYTF
TRBJ2-7 TRBV15 CATSRDGGGLSSYEQYF
TRBJ2-1 TRBV5-1 CASSLDLAGSYNEQFF
TRBJ2-2 TRBV7-9 CASSLGTVANTGELFF
TRBJ2-3 TRBV5-6 CASSSGPGDTDTQYF
TRBJ1-1 TRBV30 CAWGNRDGAFF
TRBJ2-7 TRBV7-9 CASSSLRGGRALEQYF
TRBJ1-5 TRBV25-1 CASSRAGPNQPQHF
TRBJ2-7 TRBV6-5 CASSYSATSGGLEQYF
TRBJ2-3 TRBV11-2 CASSLDQRTDTQYF
TRBJ1-2 TRBV5-8 CASSLQGTLYGYTF
TRBJ2-2 TRBV11-3 CASRGVGTGELFF
TRBJ1-2 TRBV11-2 CASSLGRDTGYGYTF
TRBJ1-4 TRBV6-4 CASRPTGVDEKLFF
TRBJ1-5 TRBV6-6 CASSPAGVNQPQHF
TRBJ2-7 TRBV6-4 CASSDPGQPREQYF
TRBJ1-2 TRBV5-4 CASSLEGLGYGYTF
TRBJ1-4 TRBV6-6 CASSGRQGATNEKLFF
TRBJ1-1 TRBV9 CASSVDGGGNTEAFF
TRBJ1-5 TRBV19 CASKAGGHYSNQPQHF
TRBJ2-5 TRBV18 CASSPNQGDQETQYF
TRBJ2-1 TRBV7-8 CASSPSGRAVNEQFF
TRBJ1-4 TRBV19 CASSGRDRETNEKLFF
TRBJ2-1 TRBV7-2 CASRSPSSGYNEQFF
TRBJ2-2 TRBV5-1 CASSPGGTGGTGELFF
TRBJ2-7 TRBV21-1 CASRNLTNQRENTSYEQYF
TRBJ1-1 TRBV6-5 CASSSDRGQNTEAFF
NA TRBV5-1 CASSLGTSTPYEQYF
TRBJ1-1 TRBV29-1 CSVEVVATEAFF
TRBJ2-1 TRBV5-4 CASSNLAGGPRNEQFF
TRBJ1-3 TRBV19 CASSKAGTGGLYGNTIYF
TRBJ2-7 TRBV18 CASSPPGLAGVLPYEQYF
TRBJ1-1 TRBV20-1 CSARDEGEAFF
TRBJ2-7 TRBV18 CASSPSGTYYEQYF
TRBJ1-2 TRBV19 CASSMGGMYYGYTF
TRBJ2-1 TRBV7-3 CASSTPRDRAGGDSYNEQFF
TRBJ2-7 TRBV5-1 CASSSGPSYEQYF
TRBJ2-1 TRBV29-1 CSVEAAYNEQFF
TRBJ2-7 TRBV12-2 CASRPIGAGHPIRSSYEQYF
TRBJ2-2 TRBV6-6 CASGAGTNTGELFF
TRBJ2-3 TRBV7-2 CASSLESTDTQYF
TRBJ2-7 TRBV7-9 CASSSPLGLAEAYEQYF
TRBJ1-4 TRBV7-9 CASSFDLNEKLFF
TRBJ2-1 TRBV7-2 CASSAYYEQFF
TRBJ2-7 TRBV5-6 CASSLWLGTVTYEQYF
TRBJ2-7 TRBV7-4 CASSLRFPGGSYEQYF
TRBJ2-5 TRBV6-6 CASRRAGGSGETQYF
TRBJ2-3 TRBV7-2 CASSLGQGLKYF
TRBJ1-2 TRBV9 CASSPPGQGYGYTF
TRBJ2-1 TRBV5-1 CASSLAPGDEQFF
TRBJ1-4 TRBV2 CASSEGTGGREKLFF
TRBJ2-7 TRBV30 CAWRGAGYEQYF
TRBJ2-3 TRBV5-1 CASSQGPAGGTDTQYF
TRBJ2-5 TRBV7-3 CASSFLAGAGETQYF
NA TRBV7-6 CASSGRDGYEQYF
TRBJ2-5 TRBV5-1 CASSPGHQTAKETQYF
TRBJ2-2 TRBV5-1 CASSVGTAYGSTGELFF
TRBJ2-7 TRBV11-3 CASSLGRSYEQYF
TRBJ1-2 TRBV19 CASSRLGQGPYGYTF